This TCR beta chain is drawn from a study of response to subunit inactivated influenza vaccine. Findings of the study overall: Seasonal influenza vaccination, on each occasion, was suggested by the authors to recruit few new T cells.

The CDR3 length is 15 residues. Trimming took 7 bases from V and 6 from J, leaving 20 bases between them. On this clonotype: The antigen remains undetermined.

TCRdb called the RT-PCR reads again in MiXCR, with one record for every CDR3 protein. The sample has just over 300,000 distinct CDR3 sequences, 21% seen once. V usage is TRBV12-3 or TRBV12-4 and J usage is TRBJ2-3; weak D call: TRBD2 (7 bases). Sample: PBMCs from blood, taken less than 22 months after vaccination. The sequence was obtained from a man between 50 and 75 years old who received an inactivated influenza vaccine. DNA for the CDR3: TGTGCCAGCACACGGGGCGGGGGCCTGCTGGATACGCAGTATTTT. Translation: CASTRGGGLLDTQYF.